These T cell receptor beta chains were read from a single sample in a study of CD8 T cells in ankylosing spondylitis. TCRdb fed the 5' RACE reads into MiXCR, producing one record per CDR3 protein. The data hold some 42,000 distinct CDR3 sequences, with less than 3.5% observed a single time. What was sequenced was blood, either unsorted or a sorted T cell fraction (not recorded which). The source of these receptors is a male donor with ankylosing spondylitis or in good health (not recorded which). Both conserved end residues are part of each CDR3. The D gene is left open where the match is weak. The size field reads once, few or many counts, or a class when the clone is expanded.

CDR3nt: TGTGCCAGCAGCGTAGTCGCCCCCGGGGAGCTGTTTTTT; CDR3aa: CASSVVAPGELFF; v_gene: TRBV9; abundance: many; j_gene: TRBJ2-2; d_gene: .
CDR3nt: TGTGCCAGCCGACAGGGACCCACCGGGGAGCTGTTTTTT; CDR3aa: CASRQGPTGELFF; v_gene: TRBV9; abundance: many; j_gene: TRBJ2-2; d_gene: TRBD1
CDR3nt: TGTGCCAGCAGCGTTTCGAGCGGGAGTATATACGAGCAGTACTTC; CDR3aa: CASSVSSGSIYEQYF; v_gene: TRBV9; abundance: many; j_gene: TRBJ2-7; d_gene: TRBD2
CDR3nt: TGTGCCAGCAGCGTAGACTTAGCGGCATACAATGAGCAGTTCTTC; CDR3aa: CASSVDLAAYNEQFF; v_gene: TRBV9; abundance: many; j_gene: TRBJ2-1; d_gene: .
CDR3nt: TGTGCCAGCAGCGTAGGTGGACAACGCGGCGAGCAGTACTTC; CDR3aa: CASSVGGQRGEQYF; v_gene: TRBV9; abundance: many; j_gene: TRBJ2-7; d_gene: .
CDR3nt: TGTGCCAGCAGCGTAGTTGGGTCGAACACCGGGGAGCTGTTTTTT; CDR3aa: CASSVVGSNTGELFF; v_gene: TRBV9; abundance: many; j_gene: TRBJ2-2; d_gene: .
CDR3nt: TGTGCCAGCAGCCTACTAGCGGGAGGGTCCCCGTCCTACAATGAGCAGTTCTTC; CDR3aa: CASSLLAGGSPSYNEQFF; v_gene: TRBV9; abundance: many; j_gene: TRBJ2-1; d_gene: TRBD2
CDR3nt: TGTGCCAGCAGCGCGTTAGCGGGAGTGGGAGATACGCAGTATTTT; CDR3aa: CASSALAGVGDTQYF; v_gene: TRBV9; abundance: many; j_gene: TRBJ2-3; d_gene: TRBD2
CDR3nt: TGTGCCAGCAGCGAGAGGGGGACATTCGGAAACACCATATATTTT; CDR3aa: CASSERGTFGNTIYF; v_gene: TRBV9; abundance: many; j_gene: TRBJ1-3; d_gene: .
CDR3nt: TGTGCCAGCAGCGTCACTAGCGGGAGTGTAACCGGGGAGCTGTTTTTT; CDR3aa: CASSVTSGSVTGELFF; v_gene: TRBV9; abundance: many; j_gene: TRBJ2-2; d_gene: TRBD2
CDR3nt: TGTGCCAGCAGCGCTATGTTGGGGGGGACAGGGGGCTTCGGTAATGAAAAACTGTTTTTT; CDR3aa: CASSAMLGGTGGFGNEKLFF; v_gene: TRBV9; abundance: many; j_gene: TRBJ1-4; d_gene: TRBD1
CDR3nt: TGTGCCAGCAGCGTAGGGCGTCGTGGAAACACCATATATTTT; CDR3aa: CASSVGRRGNTIYF; v_gene: TRBV9; abundance: many; j_gene: TRBJ1-3; d_gene: .
CDR3nt: TGTGCCAGCAGCGTATGGGGAAGCGGAGTGAACACCGGGGAGCTGTTTTTT; CDR3aa: CASSVWGSGVNTGELFF; v_gene: TRBV9; abundance: many; j_gene: TRBJ2-2; d_gene: .